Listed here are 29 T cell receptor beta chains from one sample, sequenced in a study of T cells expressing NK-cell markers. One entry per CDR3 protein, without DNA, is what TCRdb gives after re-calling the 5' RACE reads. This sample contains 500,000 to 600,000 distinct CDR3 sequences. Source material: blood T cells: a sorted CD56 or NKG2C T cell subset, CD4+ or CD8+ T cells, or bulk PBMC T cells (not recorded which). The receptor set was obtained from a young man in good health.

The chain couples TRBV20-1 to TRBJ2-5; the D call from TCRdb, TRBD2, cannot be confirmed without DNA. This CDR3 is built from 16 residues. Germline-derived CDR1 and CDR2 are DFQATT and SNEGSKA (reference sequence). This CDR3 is CSANPRSGPDQETQYF.

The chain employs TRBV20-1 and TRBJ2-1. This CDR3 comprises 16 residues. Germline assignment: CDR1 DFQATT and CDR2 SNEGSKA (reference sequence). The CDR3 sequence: CSARDVRGRAYNEQFF.

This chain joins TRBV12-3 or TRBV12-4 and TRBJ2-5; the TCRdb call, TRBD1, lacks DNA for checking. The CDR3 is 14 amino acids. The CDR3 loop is CASNAGTDGETQYF.

The CDR3: CASSSPLREGDEQYF. V usage is TRBV12-3 or TRBV12-4 and J usage is TRBJ2-7; there is no DNA to check the TCRdb D call of TRBD2. The length of the CDR3 is 15 residues.

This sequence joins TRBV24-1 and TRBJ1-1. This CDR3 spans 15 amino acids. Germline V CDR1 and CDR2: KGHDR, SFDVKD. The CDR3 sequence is CATSFGYLGKTEAFF.

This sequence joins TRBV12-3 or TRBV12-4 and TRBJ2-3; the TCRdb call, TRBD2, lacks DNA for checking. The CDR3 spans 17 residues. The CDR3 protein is CASSGVHGGRPTDTQYF.

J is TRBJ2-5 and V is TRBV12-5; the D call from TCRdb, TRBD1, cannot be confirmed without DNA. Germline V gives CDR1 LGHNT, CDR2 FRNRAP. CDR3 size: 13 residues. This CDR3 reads CASGLGGDETQYF.

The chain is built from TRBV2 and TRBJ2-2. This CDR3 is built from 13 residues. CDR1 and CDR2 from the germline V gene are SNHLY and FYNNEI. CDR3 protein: CASGESNTGELFF.

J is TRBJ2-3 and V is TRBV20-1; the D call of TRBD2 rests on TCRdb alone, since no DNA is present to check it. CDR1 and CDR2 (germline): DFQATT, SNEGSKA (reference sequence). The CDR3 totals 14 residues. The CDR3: CSAIQRGSLDTQYF.

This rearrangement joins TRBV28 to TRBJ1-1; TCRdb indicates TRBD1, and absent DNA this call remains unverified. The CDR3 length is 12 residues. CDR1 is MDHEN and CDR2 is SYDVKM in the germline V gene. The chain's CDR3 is CASKRGVTEAFF.

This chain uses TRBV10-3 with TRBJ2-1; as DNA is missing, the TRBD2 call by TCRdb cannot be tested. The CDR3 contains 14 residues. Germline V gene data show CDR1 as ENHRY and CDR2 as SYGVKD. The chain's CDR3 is CAITKLAGDNEQFF.

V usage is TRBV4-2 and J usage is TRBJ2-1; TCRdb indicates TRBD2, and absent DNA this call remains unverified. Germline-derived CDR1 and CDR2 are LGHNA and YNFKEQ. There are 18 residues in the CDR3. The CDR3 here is CASSQATSGAGGYNEQFF.

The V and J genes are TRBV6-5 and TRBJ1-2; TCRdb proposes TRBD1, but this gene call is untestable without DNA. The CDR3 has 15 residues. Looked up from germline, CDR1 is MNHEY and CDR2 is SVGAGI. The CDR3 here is CASTRTGNSNYGYTF.

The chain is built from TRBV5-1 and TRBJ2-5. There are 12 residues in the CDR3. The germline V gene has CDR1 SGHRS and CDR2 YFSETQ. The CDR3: CASSETRETQYF.

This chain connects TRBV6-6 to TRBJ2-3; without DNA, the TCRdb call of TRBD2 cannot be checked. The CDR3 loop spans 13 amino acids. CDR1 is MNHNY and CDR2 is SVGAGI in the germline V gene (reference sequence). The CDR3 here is CASTGSGTDTQYF.

The CDR3 sequence is CASSSPPGPGVVQPQHF. This chain joins TRBV27 and TRBJ1-5; the TRBD1 assignment by TCRdb is unverifiable without DNA. Germline V gene data show CDR1 as MNHEY and CDR2 as SMNVEV (reference sequence). The CDR3 loop spans 17 amino acids.

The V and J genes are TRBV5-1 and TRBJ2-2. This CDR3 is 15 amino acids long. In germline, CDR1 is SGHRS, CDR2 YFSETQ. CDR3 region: CASSLTAKNTGELFF.

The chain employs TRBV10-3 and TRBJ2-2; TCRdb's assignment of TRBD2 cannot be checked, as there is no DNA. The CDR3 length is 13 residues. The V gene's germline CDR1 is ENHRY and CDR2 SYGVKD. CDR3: CAAGKVRTGELFF.

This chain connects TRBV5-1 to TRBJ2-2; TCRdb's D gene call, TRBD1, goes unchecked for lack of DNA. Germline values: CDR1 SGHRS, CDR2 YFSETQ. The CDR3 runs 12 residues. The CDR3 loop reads CASRGQNRELFF.

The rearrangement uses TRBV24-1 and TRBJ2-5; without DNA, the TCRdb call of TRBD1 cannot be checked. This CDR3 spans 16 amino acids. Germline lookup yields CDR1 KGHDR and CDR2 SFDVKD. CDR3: CATSDSPPTGKETQYF.

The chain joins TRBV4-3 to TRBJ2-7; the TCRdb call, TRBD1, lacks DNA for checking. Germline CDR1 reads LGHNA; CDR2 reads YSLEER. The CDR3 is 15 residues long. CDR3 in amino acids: CASSQVQGAGYEQYF.

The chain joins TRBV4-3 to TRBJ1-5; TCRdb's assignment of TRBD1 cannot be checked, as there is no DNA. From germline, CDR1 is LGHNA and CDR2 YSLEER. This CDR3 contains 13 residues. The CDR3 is CASSQKRGQPQHF.

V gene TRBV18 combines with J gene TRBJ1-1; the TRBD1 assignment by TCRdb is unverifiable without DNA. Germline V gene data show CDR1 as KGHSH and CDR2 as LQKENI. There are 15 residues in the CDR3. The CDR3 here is CASSPYQGKNTEAFF.

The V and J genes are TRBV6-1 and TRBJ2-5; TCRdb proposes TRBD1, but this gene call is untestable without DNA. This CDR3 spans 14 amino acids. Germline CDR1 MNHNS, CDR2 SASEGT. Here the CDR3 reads CASTSGTGVVTQYF.

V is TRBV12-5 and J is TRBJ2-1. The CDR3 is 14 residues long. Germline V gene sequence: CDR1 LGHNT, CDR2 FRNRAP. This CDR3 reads CASGLYGTYNEQFF.

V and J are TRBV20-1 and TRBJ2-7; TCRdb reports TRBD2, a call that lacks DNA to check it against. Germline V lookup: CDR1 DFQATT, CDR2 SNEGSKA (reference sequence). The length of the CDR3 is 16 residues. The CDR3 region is CSAAGTSGRESYEQYF.

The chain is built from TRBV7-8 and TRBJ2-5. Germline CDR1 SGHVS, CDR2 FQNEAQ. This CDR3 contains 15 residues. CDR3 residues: CASSLRPSFQETQYF.

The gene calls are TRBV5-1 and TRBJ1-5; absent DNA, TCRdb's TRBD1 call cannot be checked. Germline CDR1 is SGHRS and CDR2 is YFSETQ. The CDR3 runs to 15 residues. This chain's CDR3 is CASSKRTGAAQPQHF.

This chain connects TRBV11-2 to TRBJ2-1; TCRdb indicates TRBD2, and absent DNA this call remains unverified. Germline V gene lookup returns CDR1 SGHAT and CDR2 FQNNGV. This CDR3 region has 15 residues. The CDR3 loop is CASSISSGNYNEQFF. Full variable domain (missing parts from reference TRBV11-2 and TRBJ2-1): EAGVAQSPRYKIIEKRQSVAFWCNPISGHATLYWYQQILGQGPKLLIQFQNNGVVDDSQLPKDRFSAERLKGVDSTLKIQPAKLEDSAVYLCASSISSGNYNEQFFGPGTRLTVL.